The entry below gives a single TCR beta chain sequence along with its context. Trimming cost V 2 bases and J 1 base; bases outside gene matches: 1. CDR1 is MNHNS, CDR2 SASEGT, per germline. This CDR3 comprises 15 residues. The sample originates from a study of blood T cell repertoires in COVID-19. Assay used: immunoSEQ multiplex PCR; TCRdb lists only in-frame clones, some missing. In the table there are 150,000 to 200,000 clones, around four fifths of which are singletons. Sequences were obtained from peripheral blood. The chain carries TRBV6-1 and TRBJ1-5, with 8 bases matching TRBD1. This TCR came from a woman aged 70 to 79 with COVID-19, enrolled during active disease. As DNA, the CDR3 is TGTGCCAGCAGTGAAACAGGGGGGAGCAATCAGCCCCAGCATTTT. Its translation: CASSETGGSNQPQHF.